This TCR beta chain comes out of a study of OX40 agonist ivuxolimab in advanced cancers. Assay: immunoSEQ multiplex PCR; the TCRdb copy retains only in-frame clones and omits some. The top ten hold around 3.9% of the sample, which has 30,000 to 40,000 clones, approximately 91% seen once. The V and J ends lost 7 bases and 3 bases, in that order; junction bases with no gene match: 2. This CDR3 has 13 residues. Germline CDR1 reads KGHSH; CDR2 reads LQKENI. This chain uses TRBV18 with TRBJ1-3; 8 bases match TRBD1. This sample comprised CD4+ or CD8+ T cells sorted from blood, obtained in a trial of the OX40 agonist ivuxolimab. The origin of this receptor is an adult with an advanced solid tumor such as melanoma, head and neck, liver or kidney cancer. This CDR3 reads CASWTGIGNTIYF. The CDR3 DNA follows: TGTGCCAGCTGGACAGGGATTGGAAACACCATATATTTT.